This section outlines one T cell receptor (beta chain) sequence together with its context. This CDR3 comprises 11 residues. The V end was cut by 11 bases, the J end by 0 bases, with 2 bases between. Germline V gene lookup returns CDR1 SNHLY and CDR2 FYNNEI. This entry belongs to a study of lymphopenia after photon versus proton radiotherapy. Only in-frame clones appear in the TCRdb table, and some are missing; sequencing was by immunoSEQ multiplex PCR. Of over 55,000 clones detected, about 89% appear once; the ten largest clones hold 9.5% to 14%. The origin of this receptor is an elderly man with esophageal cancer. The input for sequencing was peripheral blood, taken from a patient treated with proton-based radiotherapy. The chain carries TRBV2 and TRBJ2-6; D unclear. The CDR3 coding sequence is TGTGCCTTCTCTGGGGCCAACGTCCTGACTTTC. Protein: CAFSGANVLTF.